A single T cell receptor (beta chain) is shown here with its context. The sample holds a few counts of this clone. It lacks a known antigen. Per-nucleotide qualities are absent, and no much larger clonotype sits a single base away. The CDR3 regions of human TCRbeta chains were subjected to immunosequencing. Concerning the study's data processing: TCRs in the repertoires were compared against a reference library of SARS-CoV-2-specific TCRs that had been generated with the MIRA antigen-specificity platform. Breadth was defined as the fraction of unique TCRs that were SARS-CoV-2-associated. Depth was defined as the fraction of total T cells that were SARS-CoV-2-associated. Using the MIRA data, each spike-specific TCR was mapped to the spike region that the TCR reacts to and placed in a CD4 or CD8 class. Log10-transformed breadth and depth values were compared by one-way ANOVA with Sidak's multiple comparisons tests. TCRdb's version of the immuneACCESS table is confined to in-frame rearrangements and falls short of the full clone set. An unresolved V gene accounts for under half of the shortfall where checked; the remainder is of unknown origin. D and trimming were read from the DNA, whereas the V and J calls and clone size are those reported in that table. The sample profile shows approximately 150,000 clones; just under 90% of them were found once. In total, the top ten clones hold roughly 4% of the sample.

The meaning of the sample's time point label: about 28 days (+/-7) after the second vaccine dose. Explained via the paper, the treatment or condition label denotes: meningococcal conjugate vaccine given as trial control. The vaccinee samples were drawn from two UK trials, COV001 and COV002, one of which was a single-blind randomized controlled phase 2/3 trial testing AZD1222 (ChAdOx1 nCoV-19) in healthy adults. Trial participant PBMC samples were collected at day 0 and day 28 after the second dose for TCRbeta chain sequencing. These data belong to a study of T cell responses to AZD1222 COVID-19 vaccine (TCRdb year 2021). Study-level background: A total of over 230 trial participants underwent TCR sequencing, of whom nearly 210 had received two doses of AZD1222 and 26 had received two doses of the MenACWY control vaccine. Trial participants were enrolled into age subgroups of 18-55, 56-69 and 70-plus years, which contained around 150, 29 and 61 TCR-sequenced participants, respectively.

CDR1 MDHEN and CDR2 SYDVKM were looked up in the germline V gene. Reading from cysteine to phenylalanine, the CDR3 counts 16 amino acids. Only the CDR3 part of the read is kept: 48 bases, read in frame from the first base. Trimming accounts for 2 bases at V and 5 bases at J, while the number of junction bases matched to no gene is 3. On the study overall, not on this receptor specifically: Participants were mostly white British and included more females than males, and it was suggested by the authors that clonal diversity may have been underestimated. In the small 56-69-year group, the increase in depth fell short of significance, most likely because of low power. Nearly half of unique spike-specific TCRs reportedly recognized epitopes outside regions mutated in the B.1.351 and B.1.1.7 variants. Conclusions about previously exposed vaccinees were limited because only a handful of AZD1222 recipients were SARS-CoV-2 seropositive at baseline. Spike-specific TCR breadth and depth rose significantly after two AZD1222 doses compared with day 0 and with MenACWY recipients. The vaccine-associated CD4 TCRs covered the entire spike protein, and the dominant responses fell in regions 160-218 and 743-854. Because no day 14 peak-response samples were available, the repertoires could be characterized only after the peak T cell response.

The source is an adult who received the MenACWY meningococcal vaccine as a control. The starting material was peripheral blood, obtained 28 days after the second dose of the MenACWY control vaccine. The chain uses TRBV28 and TRBJ2-3; 14 junctional bases match TRBD2. The sequence in DNA is TGTGCCAGCAGTTTACCGGGACTAGCGGGAGTAGATACGCAGTATTTT. It is translated as CASSLPGLAGVDTQYF.